This T cell receptor beta chain was identified during a study of neurological immune-mediated disorders. Study findings and constraints: Private repertoires in all groups were suggested, as expanded clones shared no CDR3 amino acid sequences across subjects.

The CDR3 extends over 14 amino acids. Germline trimming cut 5 bases from V and 1 base from J; bases unmatched to any gene: 5. Germline CDR1 DFQATT, CDR2 SNEGSKA (reference sequence). In this sample, this clonotype turned up many times. The antigen is unknown. Synthesis of cDNA was performed by 5'RACE using 10-nucleotide random UMIs. Sequencing runs each generated in excess of 170 million TCR-beta sequences derived from 15-18 subjects. One entry per CDR3 protein, called by TCRdb with MiXCR from the 5' RACE reads. The table records 75,000 to 80,000 distinct CDR3 sequences, 4.5% to 6.5% of them present only once.

The clonotype was recovered from a woman aged 25 to 39 with multiple sclerosis. The material sequenced was PBMCs. This chain connects TRBV20-1 to TRBJ2-7; 10 bases are a match to TRBD2. The CDR3 loop is CSAWTSGYSYEQYF. The CDR3 DNA sequence: TGCAGTGCTTGGACTAGCGGATATTCCTACGAGCAGTACTTC.